Described below is a single TCR beta chain sequence and its context. These data belong to a study of blood T cell repertoires in COVID-19. For the study at large: Collection of acute and convalescent COVID-19 samples took place in the United States, Italy and Spain. The analysed material was cDNA or gDNA that came from T cells, B-cell-depleted T cells, or PBMCs.

Source study methods: Scientists estimated how many nucleated cells there were by amplifying reference gene primers. Profiling relied on immunoSEQ multiplex PCR, and the TCRdb table lists in-frame clones only, not all of them. That table is the source of V, J and clone size, and D and trimming were worked out from the DNA. The sample contains approximately 150,000 clones, roughly 80% of which appear only once. CDR3 size: 13 residues. Trimming shortened V by 2 bases and J by 4 bases, and 8 bases separated the two germline ends. The germline V gene encodes CDR1 SEHNR and CDR2 FQNEAQ (reference sequence).

This clonotype was sampled from a woman older than 75 with acute or convalescent COVID-19. The V and J genes are TRBV7-9 and TRBJ1-2; D is unresolved. Specimen: peripheral blood. CDR3 coding DNA: TGTGCCAGCAGCTTATCGGGAACCTATGGCTACACCTTC. Translating it yields CASSLSGTYGYTF.